The rows below give T cell receptor beta chains drawn from one sample of a study of CD8 T cells in acute hepatitis C reinfection. Profiling relied on immunoSEQ multiplex PCR, and the TCRdb table lists in-frame clones only, not all of them. The sample includes approximately 40,000 clones, approximately 85% of them seen just once. The sequencing sample was made of naive CD8+ T cells from PBMCs. Receptors originate from a woman under 30 who spontaneously cleared hepatitis C infection. CDR3s include the opening cysteine and the closing phenylalanine or tryptophan. Fields, in order: D gene, clone size, J gene, V gene, CDR3 protein, CDR3 DNA. The D gene is left open where the match is weak. Clone size is given for some rows only: seen once, a few or many times, or a class if the clone is expanded.

>-|-|TRBJ2-3|TRBV7-3
CASSSGLSTDTQYF
TGTGCCAGCAGCTCGGGACTGAGCACAGATACGCAGTATTTT
>TRBD1|-|TRBJ2-7|TRBV7-6
CASSLGTGGLSSYEQYF
TGTGCCAGCAGCTTAGGGACAGGGGGCCTCAGCTCCTACGAGCAGTACTTC
>TRBD2|-|TRBJ2-3|TRBV7-6
CASSPISGRAPDTQYF
TGTGCCAGCAGCCCCATTAGCGGGAGGGCCCCAGATACGCAGTATTTT
>TRBD2|-|TRBJ2-1|TRBV15
CATSKLAGMGGEQFF
TGTGCCACCAGCAAACTAGCGGGGATGGGGGGTGAGCAGTTCTTC
>TRBD1|-|TRBJ1-5|TRBV4-1
CASSQAGQGHQPQHF
TGCGCCAGCAGCCAGGCGGGACAGGGCCATCAGCCCCAGCATTTT
>-|few|TRBJ1-5|TRBV4-1
CASSQDDRMLNQPQHF
TGCGCCAGCAGCCAAGATGATCGGATGCTCAATCAGCCCCAGCATTTT
>TRBD1|-|TRBJ1-4|TRBV5-1
CASSRTGGPNEKLFF
TGCGCCAGCAGCAGGACAGGGGGCCCAAATGAAAAACTGTTTTTT
>-|-|TRBJ2-7|TRBV29-1
CSVVVATSSYEQYF
TGCAGCGTTGTCGTAGCAACAAGCTCCTACGAGCAGTACTTC
>TRBD2|-|TRBJ2-7|TRBV6-5
CASSYSVAGVYEQYF
TGTGCCAGCAGTTACTCGGTAGCGGGAGTTTACGAGCAGTACTTC
>TRBD1|-|TRBJ2-3|TRBV9
CASSDGQGPSTDTQYF
TGTGCCAGCAGCGATGGACAGGGTCCTAGCACAGATACGCAGTATTTT
>TRBD2|-|TRBJ2-3|TRBV27
CASSSGLEIDTQYF
TGTGCCAGCAGTTCGGGACTAGAAATAGATACGCAGTATTTT
>-|-|TRBJ2-4|TRBV5-4
CASSLEEANIQYF
TGTGCCAGCAGCTTGGAGGAAGCAAACATTCAGTACTTC
>-|-|TRBJ2-1|TRBV7-9
CASSFSGRSYNEQFF
TGTGCCAGCAGCTTCAGCGGCCGCTCCTACAATGAGCAGTTCTTC
>-|-|TRBJ1-4|TRBV2
CASSDNGDSTNEKLFF
TGTGCCAGCAGTGATAATGGTGACTCAACTAATGAAAAACTGTTTTTT
>-|-|TRBJ1-1|TRBV15
CATSTHRGSMNTEAFF
TGTGCCACCAGCACCCACCGGGGCAGTATGAACACTGAAGCTTTCTTT
>-|-|TRBJ1-2|TRBV7-9
CASSLGSEYTF
TGTGCCAGCAGCTTGGGCAGTGAATACACCTTC
>TRBD2|-|TRBJ2-1|TRBV4-2
CATRGGRAINEQFF
TGTGCCACCAGAGGTGGGAGGGCCATTAATGAGCAGTTCTTC
>TRBD2|-|TRBJ2-2|TRBV6-1
CASSDPRTGWLAGDTGELFF
TGTGCCAGCAGTGATCCCCGGACAGGGTGGCTAGCGGGAGACACCGGGGAGCTGTTTTTT
>-|-|TRBJ2-2|TRBV25-1
CASTGVGWESATGELFF
TGTGCCAGCACTGGGGTGGGTTGGGAGTCGGCCACCGGGGAGCTGTTTTTT
>TRBD2|-|TRBJ2-5|TRBV9
CASSGAGLTEETQYF
TGTGCCAGCAGCGGAGCGGGACTGACTGAAGAGACCCAGTACTTC
>-|-|TRBJ1-2|TRBV7-8
CASSLVPGKAASGYTF
TGTGCCAGCAGCTTAGTCCCAGGGAAGGCGGCTAGTGGCTACACCTTC
>-|-|TRBJ2-7|TRBV19
CASSLEFFGLAATYEQYF
-
>-|-|TRBJ2-4|TRBV5-6
CAGASSAKNIQYF
TGTGCCGGGGCGAGTTCAGCCAAAAACATTCAGTACTTC
>TRBD2|-|TRBJ2-7|TRBV5-6
CASSWTSGIYEQYF
TGTGCCAGCAGCTGGACTAGCGGGATCTACGAGCAGTACTTC
>-|-|TRBJ1-2|TRBV13
CASSLDSGQTNYGYTF
TGTGCCAGCAGCTTAGATTCTGGACAGACAAACTATGGCTACACCTTC
>TRBD2|-|TRBJ2-7|TRBV12-5
CASGGLADTYEQYF
TGTGCTAGTGGTGGACTAGCGGATACCTACGAGCAGTACTTC
>TRBD1|-|TRBJ1-1|TRBV5-6
CASSRPRDSPPGAFF
TGTGCCAGCAGCCGCCCCCGGGACAGCCCTCCTGGGGCTTTCTTT
>-|-|TRBJ1-1|TRBV4-1
CASSQEAVGTEAFF
TGCGCCAGCAGCCAAGAGGCGGTTGGGACTGAAGCTTTCTTT
>TRBD1|-|TRBJ2-1|TRBV5-4
CASSSSGTGSYAEQFF
TGTGCCAGCAGCTCCTCCGGGACAGGGAGTTATGCTGAGCAGTTCTTC
>-|-|TRBJ2-3|TRBV5-1
CASSLEPDTQYF
TGCGCCAGCAGCTTGGAGCCCGATACGCAGTATTTT
>-|once|TRBJ2-1|TRBV19
CASTSPGSYNEQFF
TGTGCCAGTACCTCGCCAGGATCCTACAATGAGCAGTTCTTC
>-|-|TRBJ2-7|TRBV2
CASSEALGGADYEQYF
TGTGCCAGCAGTGAAGCGCTTGGGGGGGCCGACTACGAGCAGTACTTC
>TRBD2|once|TRBJ2-1|TRBV28
CATTWGEGSSYNEQFF
TGTGCCACCACTTGGGGGGAGGGGAGCTCCTACAATGAGCAGTTCTTC
>TRBD2|once|TRBJ2-7|TRBV27
CASNGTPSPGTSGELYEQYF
TGTGCCAGTAATGGGACCCCATCCCCCGGGACTAGCGGGGAATTGTACGAGCAGTACTTC
>-|-|TRBJ2-7|TRBV4-1
CASSQGGSEQYF
TGCGCCAGCAGCCAAGGAGGGAGCGAGCAGTACTTC
>TRBD2|-|TRBJ2-1|TRBV7-9
CASSLGGLAGALYNEQFF
TGTGCCAGCAGCTTAGGTGGACTAGCGGGAGCACTTTACAATGAGCAGTTCTTC
>-|-|TRBJ2-7|TRBV5-1
CASRPPSDPYEQYF
TGCGCCAGCAGACCGCCTTCGGATCCCTACGAGCAGTACTTC
>-|-|TRBJ1-5|TRBV5-4
CASRGKAAVNQPQHF
TGTGCCAGCAGGGGTAAGGCGGCAGTTAATCAGCCCCAGCATTTT
>TRBD2|-|TRBJ2-1|TRBV5-1
CASGGKLAGGPHEQFF
TGCGCCAGCGGGGGAAAACTAGCGGGAGGTCCCCATGAGCAGTTCTTC
>-|-|TRBJ2-3|TRBV5-4
CASSLGGSTDTQYF
TGTGCCAGCAGCTTAGGCGGGAGCACAGATACGCAGTATTTT
>TRBD1|once|TRBJ2-7|TRBV19
CASSRTWTGSYEQYF
TGTGCCAGTAGTCGAACGTGGACAGGGTCCTACGAGCAGTACTTC
>-|-|TRBJ2-3|TRBV5-1
CASSSAGLSDTDTQYF
TGCGCCAGCAGCTCTGCCGGGCTTTCCGACACAGATACGCAGTATTTT
>-|once|TRBJ2-4|TRBV13
CASSLGDQNIQYF
TGTGCCAGCAGCCTCGGGGACCAAAACATTCAGTACTTC
>-|-|TRBJ1-1|TRBV6-1
CASSPNANTEAFF
TGTGCCAGCAGCCCAAATGCGAACACTGAAGCTTTCTTT
>-|once|TRBJ2-7|TRBV27
CASTPLDKAYEQYF
TGTGCCAGCACCCCCTTGGACAAAGCCTACGAGCAGTACTTC
>-|-|TRBJ1-3|TRBV7-9
CASSSDGFSGNTIYF
TGTGCCAGCAGCTCAGACGGATTCTCTGGAAACACCATATATTTT
>-|once|TRBJ2-1|TRBV7-9
CASSARGGTSRDEQFF
TGTGCCAGCAGCGCCAGGGGGGGTACTAGCCGTGATGAGCAGTTCTTC